The 30 T cell receptor beta chains below come from one sample, sequenced in a study of early T cells in non-severe SARS-CoV-2 infection. TCRdb itself ran the 5' RACE reads through MiXCR, one entry per CDR3 protein. This sample has tens of thousands of distinct CDR3 sequences, with about an eighth found just once. Sequenced sample: whole blood. The receptors derive from an adult who was a healthcare worker with PCR-confirmed SARS-CoV-2 infection or an uninfected control (not recorded which).

At least ten counts were recorded for this clonotype. The genes are TRBV2 and TRBJ1-5; D unresolved. CDR1 is SNHLY, CDR2 FYNNEI, per germline. The CDR3 is 14 amino acids. Trimming pared 5 bases from V and 3 bases from J, leaving 11 bases between. CDR3 DNA sequence: TGTGCCAGCAGTCACCGGGTCTACAATCAGCCCCAGCATTTT. Translating it yields CASSHRVYNQPQHF. Variable domain in full (rest from reference TRBV2 and TRBJ1-5): EPEVTQTPSHQVTQMGQEVILRCVPISNHLYFYWYRQILGQKVEFLVSFYNNEISEKSEIFDDQFSVERPDGSNFTLKIRSTKLEDSAMYFCASSHRVYNQPQHFGDGTRLSIL.

The CDR3 coding sequence is TGTGCCAGCAGCCCTTGGGGACAGAGCGAGCAGTACTTC. Protein product: CASSPWGQSEQYF. The J gene is TRBJ2-7, the V gene TRBV14; 7 nucleotides line up with TRBD1. V lost 4 bases and J lost 6; bases outside the gene matches: 6. Germline V gene sequence: CDR1 SGHDN, CDR2 FVKESK. The CDR3 spans 13 residues.

The rearrangement uses TRBV11-2 and TRBJ2-3, with D possibly matching TRBD2 (6 bases). CDR1 is SGHAT and CDR2 is FQNNGV in the germline V gene. Deletions cut 0 bases from V and 4 bases from J, with 26 bases between. The CDR3 sequence is 20 residues long. Here the CDR3 reads CASSLDPGLLITSSADTQYF. The CDR3 nucleotides read TGTGCCAGCAGCTTAGACCCAGGCCTTCTTATAACTAGCAGCGCAGATACGCAGTATTTT.

The chain uses TRBV29-1 and TRBJ2-7; D gene ambiguous. V gave up 7 bases and J gave up 4 bases, with 17 bases separating them. Germline CDR1 SQVTM, CDR2 ANQGSEA. CDR3 length equals 13 residues. CDR3 coding DNA: TGCAGCGCCTGGTCGGTTGTGGAGTACGAGCAGTACTTC. Protein product: CSAWSVVEYEQYF.

This clonotype was observed many times. The chain uses TRBV6-2 or TRBV6-3 and TRBJ2-7; 9 positions agree with TRBD2. V lost 6 bases and J lost 6; bases outside the gene matches: 15. CDR3 size: 16 residues. The germline V gene has CDR1 MNHEY and CDR2 SVGEGT. In DNA, the CDR3 is TGTGCCAGCAGCGCCGGTCGCGGGGGGGCCTCCCCCGAGCAGTACTTC. It encodes CASSAGRGGASPEQYF.

This clonotype was seen repeatedly, ten times or more. The chain couples TRBV29-1 to TRBJ1-4; no clear D gene. V was trimmed by 6 bases and J by 7 bases, leaving 9 bases between them. From germline, CDR1 is SQVTM and CDR2 ANQGSEA. This CDR3 comprises 11 residues. The CDR3 region has the DNA TGCAGCGTCGCCCCCGGTGAAAAACTGTTTTTT. Its protein is CSVAPGEKLFF.

The chain carries TRBV7-8 and TRBJ1-5; weak D call: TRBD1 (6 bases). Germline V gene lookup returns CDR1 SGHVS and CDR2 FQNEAQ. This CDR3 is 15 amino acids long. The V end was cut by 5 bases, the J end by 7 bases, with 18 bases between. The CDR3 coding sequence is TGTGCCAGCAGCGGCACGACAGGCCAGAGGCAGCCCCAGCATTTT. Its protein product is CASSGTTGQRQPQHF.

The chain carries TRBV6-2 or TRBV6-3 and TRBJ2-7, with D hard to call. Between the trimmed V and J ends, which lost 3 bases and 4 bases, there was a span of 10 bases. The CDR3 is 13 amino acids. CDR1 and CDR2 (germline): MNHEY, SVGEGT. As DNA, the CDR3 is TGTGCCAGCAGTTATGGAAGAGTGTACGAGCAGTACTTC. This gives the protein CASSYGRVYEQYF.

This clonotype was picked up a small number of times. This chain connects TRBV7-9 to TRBJ2-1; 9 bases line up with TRBD2. This CDR3 is built from 15 residues. CDR1 and CDR2 from the germline V gene are SEHNR and FQNEAQ (reference sequence). V lost 5 bases, J lost 9 bases, and 11 bases stayed unmatched. The CDR3 protein is CASSLGGGAFGEQFF. In DNA form, the CDR3 reads TGTGCCAGCAGCCTGGGCGGGGGGGCCTTCGGTGAGCAGTTCTTC.

This clonotype was seen a few times. This chain connects TRBV29-1 to TRBJ2-1, with 7 bases that match TRBD2. This CDR3 comprises 15 residues. J lost 5 bases, V lost 4 bases, and 11 bases had no gene match. Germline V CDR1 and CDR2: SQVTM, ANQGSEA. CDR3 region: CSVGGGTKTNNEQFF. The CDR3 nucleotides are TGCAGCGTTGGGGGGGGGACCAAGACCAACAATGAGCAGTTCTTC.

This chain links TRBV11-2 with TRBJ2-1; TRBD1 matches 7 bases. Germline CDR1 reads SGHAT; CDR2 reads FQNNGV. V lost 5 bases, J lost 4 bases, and 8 bases stayed unmatched. The CDR3 has 15 amino acids. CDR3 nucleotides: TGTGCCAGCAGCACCTGGGACAGAAAATACAATGAGCAGTTCTTC. Amino acids: CASSTWDRKYNEQFF.

The chain joins TRBV2 to TRBJ2-7; D unclear. This CDR3 comprises 14 residues. The V end was cut by 6 bases, the J end by 0 bases, with 12 bases between. Germline V gene lookup returns CDR1 SNHLY and CDR2 FYNNEI. CDR3 loop: CASRVGSRSYEQYF. CDR3 in DNA: TGTGCCAGCAGGGTTGGAAGCCGCTCCTACGAGCAGTACTTC.

Many counts were recorded for this clonotype. The genes are TRBV30 and TRBJ2-1, with a weak D call TRBD2 (5 bases). The V gene lost 4 bases and the J gene lost 12 bases, with 16 bases spanning the gap. Germline loops: CDR1 GTSNPN, CDR2 SVGIG (reference sequence). This CDR3 contains 12 residues. The CDR3 DNA reads as TGTGCCTGGACCTCGAGCGGCCCCCGGCAGTTCTTC. Protein: CAWTSSGPRQFF. Full variable domain (missing parts from reference TRBV30 and TRBJ2-1): SQTIHQWPATLVQPVGSPLSLECTVEGTSNPNLYWYRQAAGRGLQLLFYSVGIGQISSEVPQNLSASRPQDRQFILSSKKLLLSDSGFYLCAWTSSGPRQFFGPGTRLTVL.

This clonotype was counted only a few times. The chain uses TRBV3-1 and TRBJ1-4; a possible D gene is TRBD1 (6 bases). Germline V gives CDR1 LGHDT, CDR2 YNNKEL (reference sequence). The V end was cut by 3 bases, the J end by 8 bases, with 13 bases between. The CDR3 length is 14 residues. This CDR3 reads CASSHRGASEKLFF. CDR3 nucleotide sequence: TGTGCCAGCAGCCACAGGGGTGCAAGCGAAAAACTGTTTTTT.

This clonotype came up a few times. The chain carries TRBV29-1 and TRBJ1-1; no clear D. The CDR3 totals 12 residues. Trimming took 3 bases from V and 5 from J, leaving 10 bases between them. CDR1 SQVTM and CDR2 ANQGSEA come from the germline V gene. The CDR3 sequence: CSVDGVTTEAFF. CDR3 bases: TGCAGCGTTGACGGGGTAACGACTGAAGCTTTCTTT.

This chain uses TRBV5-1 with TRBJ1-4; D is perhaps TRBD1 (5 bases). The germline V and J ends were trimmed by 2 bases and 8 bases, with 13 bases remaining between them. Germline-derived CDR1 and CDR2 are SGHRS and YFSETQ. This CDR3 comprises 14 residues. This chain's CDR3 is CASSFLRAEEKLFF. The CDR3 nucleotides read TGCGCCAGCAGCTTCCTCAGGGCAGAAGAAAAACTGTTTTTT.

This clonotype was found many times. CDR3 coding DNA: TGCGCCAGCAGTGAGTTGAGCCCGCGGGATGGCTACACCTTC. This sequence encodes CASSELSPRDGYTF. This chain joins TRBV10-2 and TRBJ1-2; D ambiguous. CDR1 is WSHSY and CDR2 is SAAADI in the germline V gene. V was trimmed by 1 base and J by 6 bases, leaving 12 bases between them. The CDR3 has 14 amino acids.

This rearrangement joins TRBV10-3 to TRBJ2-7, with a possible D match to TRBD1 (5 bases). Deletions cut 4 bases from V and 3 bases from J, with 7 bases between. This CDR3 has 12 amino acids. Germline V gene lookup returns CDR1 ENHRY and CDR2 SYGVKD. In nucleotides, the CDR3 is TGTGCCATCAGTGGACAGAACTACGAGCAGTACTTC. Protein product: CAISGQNYEQYF.

Concerning this clonotype: Relative to the germline gene, one junction end is altered; a read error may explain this. CDR3 loop: CVSSNYGEETQYF. In nucleotides, the CDR3 is TGTGTCAGCAGTAATTATGGCGAAGAGACCCAGTACTTC. The genes are TRBV12-3 or TRBV12-4 and TRBJ2-5; D is unresolved. The CDR3 covers 13 residues.

The rearrangement links TRBV10-1 to TRBJ2-3, with 8 bases that match TRBD2. The germline gives CDR1 WNHNN, CDR2 SYGVQD (reference sequence). There are 17 residues in the CDR3. V shed 4 bases and J 4 bases; nucleotides not matched to a gene: 13. For the CDR3, the DNA is TGCGCCAGCAGTGGTGATTCCGCGGGAGGTAGGGCAGATACGCAGTATTTT. This codes for CASSGDSAGGRADTQYF.

In its sample, this clonotype was seen many times. The chain carries TRBV6-6 and TRBJ2-1, with D uncertain. The V and J ends lost 6 bases and 7 bases respectively, with 10 bases between them. CDR3 length equals 12 residues. Germline CDR1 and CDR2: MNHNY and SVGAGI (reference sequence). CDR3 region: CASSPFRNEQFF. The CDR3 DNA reads TGTGCCAGCAGCCCCTTTAGAAATGAGCAGTTCTTC.

The genes are TRBV6-1 and TRBJ2-5; 9 nucleotides align to TRBD1. This CDR3 region has 17 residues. With V trimmed by 7 bases and J by 5 bases, 17 bases remained unmatched. The germline V gene has CDR1 MNHNS and CDR2 SASEGT. CDR3 sequence: CASIRGDWGQGGETQYF. CDR3 nucleotides: TGTGCCAGCATCCGAGGTGATTGGGGACAGGGAGGCGAGACCCAGTACTTC.

The chain uses TRBV30 and TRBJ2-2; D is unclear. With 1 base removed from V and 3 bases from J, the gap between germline ends came to 9 bases. The CDR3 length is 14 residues. Per germline, CDR1 GTSNPN and CDR2 SVGIG (reference sequence). The CDR3 loop reads CAWSAFMDTGELFF. CDR3 coding DNA: TGTGCCTGGAGTGCCTTTATGGACACCGGGGAGCTGTTTTTT. Full variable domain (missing parts from reference TRBV30 and TRBJ2-2): SQTIHQWPATLVQPVGSPLSLECTVEGTSNPNLYWYRQAAGRGLQLLFYSVGIGQISSEVPQNLSASRPQDRQFILSSKKLLLSDSGFYLCAWSAFMDTGELFFGEGSRLTVL.

This clonotype was detected many times. V is TRBV29-1 and J is TRBJ1-1; the D is unclear. V was shortened by 3 bases and J by 3 bases, with 17 bases between the two germline ends. Germline-derived CDR1 and CDR2 are SQVTM and ANQGSEA. The CDR3 has 15 residues. The CDR3 nucleotides read TGCAGCGTTGAGGGCCGGGAGATCGGTTACACTGAAGCTTTCTTT. It encodes CSVEGREIGYTEAFF.

This clonotype was seen more than once but under ten times. The chain carries TRBV28 and TRBJ1-3, with D unresolved. Germline V lookup: CDR1 MDHEN, CDR2 SYDVKM. V was trimmed by 4 bases and J by 16 bases, leaving 20 bases between them. The CDR3 totals 13 residues. The CDR3 loop is CASSSTRREERYF. The DNA for the CDR3 is TGTGCCAGCAGTTCAACTAGACGGGAGGAGAGGTATTTT.

This clonotype was seen a few times. The chain carries TRBV18 and TRBJ2-1; 7 bases agree with TRBD2. V gave up 6 bases and J gave up 3 bases; unmatched junction bases: 8. Germline V gene lookup returns CDR1 KGHSH and CDR2 LQKENI. The CDR3 is 15 residues long. This CDR3 reads CASSPRERGYNEQFF. In DNA form, the CDR3 reads TGTGCCAGCTCCCCCCGGGAGCGGGGCTACAATGAGCAGTTCTTC.

The table lists this clonotype with many counts. The V gene is TRBV19, the J gene TRBJ2-2; D ambiguous. In germline, CDR1 is LNHDA, CDR2 SQIVND (reference sequence). V was pared by 3 bases and J by 4 bases, with 15 bases between. CDR3 length: 16 amino acids. The CDR3 nucleotides read TGTGCCAGTAGTATGGCGCTGTGGCAGATCACCGGGGAGCTGTTTTTT. It is translated as CASSMALWQITGELFF.

This clonotype has a count of ten or more. The chain combines TRBV15 with TRBJ2-3; 10 bases line up with TRBD1. Germline CDR1 LNHNV, CDR2 YYDKDF (reference sequence). V lost 0 bases, J lost 4 bases, and 1 base stayed unmatched. This CDR3 has 15 amino acids. The CDR3 coding sequence is TGTGCCACCAGCAGAGAGACAGGGGGCCCAGATACGCAGTATTTT. It codes for CATSRETGGPDTQYF.

This clonotype has just a few counts. V gene TRBV4-2 combines with J gene TRBJ2-3; weak D call: TRBD1 (6 bases). The V end was cut by 2 bases, the J end by 2 bases, with 11 bases between. The length of the CDR3 is 15 residues. The germline CDR1 and CDR2 sequences are LGHNA and YNFKEQ. The CDR3 reads CASSQQAGDTDTQYF. The CDR3 DNA is TGTGCCAGCAGCCAACAGGCAGGGGACACAGATACGCAGTATTTT.

This clonotype was counted a few times. V gene TRBV5-5 combines with J gene TRBJ2-5, with 10 nucleotides matching TRBD1. In germline, CDR1 is SGHKS, CDR2 YYEKEE (reference sequence). Germline trimming cut 3 bases from V and 2 bases from J; bases unmatched to any gene: 10. The CDR3 covers 17 residues. DNA for the CDR3: TGTGCCAGCAGCTCACCGGACAGGGGGAGCCTACAAGAGACCCAGTACTTC. The encoded protein is CASSSPDRGSLQETQYF.